Each of the 26 T cell receptor beta chains below was sequenced from the same sample in a study of kidney transplant recipient with SARS-CoV-2 infection. In TCRdb, the reads were re-called with MiXCR into one record per CDR3 protein. The table records under 250,000 distinct CDR3 sequences, roughly 26% of them present only once. The sample here was a blood sample, taken at baseline and between days 110 and 120 from a kidney transplant recipient. These TCRs come from a young adult male patient who had COVID-19 and was a kidney transplant recipient. Part of the T cells may come from the graft donor.

This clonotype was seen repeatedly, ten times or more. V usage is TRBV5-1 and J usage is TRBJ1-2, with D unresolved. The germline V and J ends were trimmed by 5 bases and 4 bases, with 21 bases remaining between them. Germline V gene data show CDR1 as SGHRS and CDR2 as YFSETQ. The CDR3 runs to 16 residues. The DNA for the CDR3 is TGCGCCAGCAGGACTCAATCGGTTCGAAAGACCTATGGCTACACCTTC. It codes for CASRTQSVRKTYGYTF. The full variable domain, in which reference TRBV5-1 and TRBJ1-2 provide the parts outside the CDR3, is KAGVTQTPRYLIKTRGQQVTLSCSPISGHRSVSWYQQTPGQGLQFLFEYFSETQRNKGNFPGRFSGRQFSNSRSEMNVSTLELGDSALYLCASRTQSVRKTYGYTFGSGTRLTVV.

Concerning this clonotype itself: A much larger clone lies a single base off, so this may be a read error. This chain links TRBV12-3 or TRBV12-4 with TRBJ1-5, with 7 bases fitting TRBD2. The tail of the sequence fits TRBJ2-3 better, so the J call may be wrong. The CDR3 runs 17 residues. The CDR3 region has the DNA TGTGCCAGCAGTTTAGCAGGAGCGGGGAGTAGCAATCAGCCCCAGTATTTT. Its protein is CASSLAGAGSSNQPQYF.

Remarks on this clonotype: A much larger clone lies one base from this, so it may be a read error. V and J are TRBV6-2 or TRBV6-3 and TRBJ1-1, with a tentative D call TRBD1 (6 bases). Per the germline V gene, CDR1 is MNHEY and CDR2 is SVGEGT. The CDR3 has 13 amino acids. V lost 11 bases, J lost 1 base, and 14 bases lay in between. The CDR3 loop reads CAGTTRGNTEAFF. DNA of the CDR3: TGTGCCGGCACCACCAGGGGGAACACTGAAGCTTTCTTT.

Details on this clonotype: A read error is possible here, since a much larger clone lies one base away. This chain uses TRBV11-2 with TRBJ2-6, with 8 bases lining up with TRBD2. CDR1 and CDR2 (germline): SGHAT, FQNNGV. This CDR3 has 17 residues. In nucleotides, the CDR3 is TGTGCCAACAGCTTCCCGGGAGGGGGCTCTGGGGCCAACGTCCTGACTTTC. Its protein product is CANSFPGGGSGANVLTF.

This clonotype was picked up many times. The rearrangement joins TRBV27 to TRBJ2-5, with 12 bases fitting TRBD2. In germline, CDR1 is MNHEY, CDR2 SMNVEV (reference sequence). This CDR3 region has 15 residues. V was clipped by 10 bases and J by 5 bases; unmatched bases: 11. DNA for the CDR3: TGTGCCACCTTGAGGACTAGCGGGAACGGTGAGACCCAGTACTTC. It codes for CATLRTSGNGETQYF.

This clonotype was seen just once. A much bigger clone sits one base away, suggesting this may be a read error. V is TRBV27 and J is TRBJ2-3; no reliable D call. Germline CDR1 and CDR2: MNHEY and SMNVEV (reference sequence). The CDR3 runs 14 residues. V lost 6 bases and J lost 0, with 10 bases in between. The CDR3, as DNA: TGTGCCAGCAGACAAGTGACCAGCACAGATACGCAGTATTTT. Encoded protein: CASRQVTSTDTQYF.

This clonotype came up many times. The chain recombines TRBV10-1 with TRBJ2-2, with 7 nucleotides matching TRBD2. The CDR3 spans 23 residues. The germline V gene encodes CDR1 WNHNN and CDR2 SYGVQD (reference sequence). V trimming: 0 bases; J trimming: 6 bases; junction bases outside the gene matches: 28. The chain's CDR3 is CASSESRSCGDAGVAAGSGELFF. For the CDR3, the DNA is TGCGCCAGCAGTGAGTCGAGGAGTTGTGGGGACGCGGGGGTAGCGGCAGGATCCGGGGAGCTGTTTTTT.

A note on this clonotype: Just one base apart from a much larger clone, this may be a read error. The rearrangement links TRBV5-8 to TRBJ1-2, with D unresolved. V was clipped by 4 bases and J by 4 bases, with 20 bases between them. From germline, CDR1 is SGHTS and CDR2 YDEGEE. This CDR3 is 16 amino acids long. As DNA, the CDR3 is TGTGCCAGCAGCCAACCTCATCCACGAAGGACCTATGGCTACACCTTC. Its protein is CASSQPHPRRTYGYTF.

In this sample, this clonotype turned up many times. The chain uses TRBV3-1 and TRBJ1-6, with TRBD1 identical over 9 bases. The CDR3 is made up of 14 amino acids. V trimming: 4 bases; J trimming: 5 bases; junction bases outside the gene matches: 0. Germline lookup yields CDR1 LGHDT and CDR2 YNNKEL (reference sequence). Here the CDR3 reads CASSRQGDNSPLHF. As DNA, the CDR3 is TGTGCCAGCAGCCGACAGGGGGATAATTCACCCCTCCACTTT.

This clonotype appeared a single time. With a much larger clone just one base away, this may be a read error. The chain employs TRBV6-5 and TRBJ1-1; the D is unclear. This CDR3 contains 13 residues. CDR1 and CDR2 from the germline V gene are MNHEY and SVGAGI. CDR3 protein: CAGSPISDTEAFF. CDR3 sequence (DNA): TGTGCCGGCAGTCCGATCTCGGACACTGAAGCTTTCTTT.

On this clonotype: Since a much larger clone is just one base distant, this may be a read error. The chain joins TRBV9 to TRBJ2-7; D is unresolved. Trimming took 0 bases from V and 0 from J, leaving 7 bases between them. In germline, CDR1 is SGDLS, CDR2 YYNGEE. The CDR3 loop spans 14 amino acids. The CDR3 loop is CASSVVGSSYEQYF. Here the CDR3 DNA reads TGTGCCAGCAGCGTAGTGGGCAGCTCCTACGAGCAGTACTTC.

This clonotype was picked up many times. The rearrangement joins TRBV11-2 to TRBJ1-3; D gene unclear. V was shortened by 5 bases and J by 0 bases, with 8 bases between the two germline ends. CDR1 is SGHAT and CDR2 is FQNNGV in the germline V gene. The CDR3 has 14 amino acids. This chain's CDR3 is CASSPDYSGNTIYF. For the CDR3, the DNA is TGTGCCAGCAGCCCCGACTACTCTGGAAACACCATATATTTT.

This clonotype was picked up many times. V is TRBV10-3 and J is TRBJ2-7; 11 nucleotides line up with TRBD1. Germline V gene lookup returns CDR1 ENHRY and CDR2 SYGVKD. The CDR3 spans 14 residues. Trimming at V came to 6 bases and at J to 0 bases, leaving 1 base not matched to a gene. CDR3 sequence (DNA): TGTGCCATCAGAGGGACAGGGGGCTCCTACGAGCAGTACTTC. Translating gives CAIRGTGGSYEQYF.

This clonotype was observed many times. The chain links TRBV24-1 to TRBJ2-4; 7 nucleotides line up with TRBD2. The CDR3 contains 15 residues. CDR1 is KGHDR, CDR2 SFDVKD, per germline. V lost 3 bases to trimming and J lost 0 bases; unmatched junction nucleotides: 1. The CDR3 loop is CATSDAGVAKNIQYF. CDR3 coding DNA: TGTGCCACCAGTGATGCGGGGGTAGCCAAAAACATTCAGTACTTC.

To note about this clonotype: A much bigger clone sits one base away, suggesting this may be a read error. The rearrangement uses TRBV7-6 and TRBJ2-7, with 7 bases aligning to TRBD2. Per germline, CDR1 SGHVS and CDR2 FNYEAQ. CDR3 size: 16 residues. CDR3 in amino acids: CANSLQPEGTKYEQYF. The CDR3 coding sequence is TGTGCCAACAGCTTACAACCTGAAGGGACTAAATACGAGCAGTACTTC. Supplemented by reference TRBV7-6 and TRBJ2-7, the full variable domain reads GAGVSQSPRYKVTKRGQDVALRCDPISGHVSLYWYRQALGQGPEFLTYFNYEAQQDKSGLPNDRFSAERPEGSISTLTIQRTEQRDSAMYRCANSLQPEGTKYEQYFGPGTRLTVT.

This clonotype has only one observation. At one of its ends the junction is not consistent with the germline gene, which may arise from a read error. The chain carries TRBV18 and TRBJ2-3; 11 bases agree with TRBD2. Germline lookup yields CDR1 KGHSH and CDR2 LQKENI. The CDR3 covers 18 residues. The CDR3, as DNA: TGTGCCAGCACACCGCAAGAAGGGACTAGCGGAAACACAGATACGCAGTATTTT. This gives the protein CASTPQEGTSGNTDTQYF.

In this sample, this clonotype turned up a few times. V is TRBV7-8 and J is TRBJ1-2; D is unclear. This CDR3 is 17 amino acids long. Germline CDR1 SGHVS, CDR2 FQNEAQ. Trimming took 5 bases from V and 4 from J, leaving 23 bases between them. The CDR3 loop reads CASSGLMFTRKTYGYTF. Written as DNA, the CDR3 is TGTGCCAGCAGCGGATTGATGTTTACCCGAAAGACCTATGGCTACACCTTC.

Notes on this clonotype: This may come from a read error, since a much larger clone is one base off. The chain has TRBV28 and TRBJ1-4; TRBD1 matches 9 bases. Germline loops: CDR1 MDHEN, CDR2 SYDVKM. Unmatched junction bases numbered 4, after V lost 5 bases and J lost 3 bases. This CDR3 spans 15 amino acids. Here the CDR3 reads CASSIWTGANEKLFF. The DNA of the CDR3 is TGTGCCAGCAGTATCTGGACAGGGGCTAATGAAAAACTGTTTTTT.

Worth noting for this clonotype: A much larger clone is a single base away; this may be a read error. The chain employs TRBV14 and TRBJ2-2; TRBD1 agrees at 7 bases. Germline CDR1 SGHDN, CDR2 FVKESK. The CDR3 has 15 residues. The CDR3 loop is CACSQEGALGGELFF. DNA for the CDR3: TGTGCCTGCAGCCAAGAGGGGGCGCTTGGCGGGGAGCTGTTTTTT.

This CDR3 reads CGSGMGITQSRANVLTF. The CDR3 nucleotides read TGTGGCAGCGGGATGGGGATAACACAAAGTCGGGCCAACGTCCTGACTTTC. The chain uses TRBV8-2 and TRBJ2-6. TRBV8-2 is marked as a pseudogene. This CDR3 has 17 residues.

The V gene is TRBV6-1, the J gene TRBJ2-3, with 10 bases fitting TRBD2. V lost 1 base to trimming and J lost 1 base; unmatched junction nucleotides: 11. Germline assignment: CDR1 MNHNS and CDR2 SASEGT. The CDR3 totals 19 residues. The CDR3 spells CASSEVFLAGVVGTDTQYF. For the CDR3, the DNA is TGTGCCAGCAGTGAAGTTTTCCTAGCGGGAGTTGTTGGCACAGATACGCAGTATTTT.

Many counts were recorded for this clonotype. The chain recombines TRBV7-2 with TRBJ1-6, with 7 positions matching TRBD1. This CDR3 has 16 amino acids. The V and J ends lost 5 bases and 9 bases, in that order; junction bases with no gene match: 13. The germline V gene has CDR1 SGHTA and CDR2 FQGNSA. The CDR3 is CASSPETGRKGSPLHF. Written as DNA, the CDR3 is TGTGCCAGCAGCCCCGAGACAGGGAGAAAGGGTTCACCCCTCCACTTT.

This clonotype was picked up many times. V is TRBV10-3 and J is TRBJ2-7, with 10 bases aligning to TRBD1. With 5 bases clipped from V and 4 bases from J, the junction kept 8 bases outside the gene matches. The CDR3 covers 15 residues. In germline, CDR1 is ENHRY, CDR2 SYGVKD. The DNA of the CDR3 is TGTGCCATCAGTTCCCCGGGACAGGGGAGTTACGAGCAGTACTTC. Protein: CAISSPGQGSYEQYF.

Many counts were recorded for this clonotype. The V and J genes are TRBV7-9 and TRBJ1-2; D is unclear. Germline V gene sequence: CDR1 SEHNR, CDR2 FQNEAQ (reference sequence). This CDR3 is built from 13 residues. Trimming took off 1 base at V and 2 bases at J, with 5 bases between the two ends. CDR3 sequence reads: CASSLEVNYGYTF. The CDR3 DNA follows: TGTGCCAGCAGCTTAGAAGTGAACTATGGCTACACCTTC.

This clonotype was counted at least ten times. The chain combines TRBV2 with TRBJ1-6, with unresolved D. Between the trimmed V and J ends, which lost 3 bases and 7 bases, there was a span of 10 bases. The V gene's germline CDR1 is SNHLY and CDR2 FYNNEI. The CDR3 has 14 residues. Here the CDR3 DNA reads TGTGCCAGCAGTGAGCGGCGGAAAAATTCACCCCTCCACTTT. Its translation is CASSERRKNSPLHF.

Ten or more counts support this clonotype. This rearrangement joins TRBV7-8 to TRBJ1-4; a possible D gene is TRBD1 (6 bases). Germline loops: CDR1 SGHVS, CDR2 FQNEAQ. The CDR3 length is 16 residues. V was trimmed by 5 bases and J by 3 bases, leaving 16 bases between them. CDR3 DNA sequence: TGTGCCAGCAGCACGCTCCTCGGACAGTCTAATGAAAAACTGTTTTTT. Residues: CASSTLLGQSNEKLFF. Variable domain in full (rest from reference TRBV7-8 and TRBJ1-4): GAGVSQSPRYKVAKRGQDVALRCDPISGHVSLFWYQQALGQGPEFLTYFQNEAQLDKSGLPSDRFFAERPEGSVSTLKIQRTQQEDSAVYLCASSTLLGQSNEKLFFGSGTQLSVL.